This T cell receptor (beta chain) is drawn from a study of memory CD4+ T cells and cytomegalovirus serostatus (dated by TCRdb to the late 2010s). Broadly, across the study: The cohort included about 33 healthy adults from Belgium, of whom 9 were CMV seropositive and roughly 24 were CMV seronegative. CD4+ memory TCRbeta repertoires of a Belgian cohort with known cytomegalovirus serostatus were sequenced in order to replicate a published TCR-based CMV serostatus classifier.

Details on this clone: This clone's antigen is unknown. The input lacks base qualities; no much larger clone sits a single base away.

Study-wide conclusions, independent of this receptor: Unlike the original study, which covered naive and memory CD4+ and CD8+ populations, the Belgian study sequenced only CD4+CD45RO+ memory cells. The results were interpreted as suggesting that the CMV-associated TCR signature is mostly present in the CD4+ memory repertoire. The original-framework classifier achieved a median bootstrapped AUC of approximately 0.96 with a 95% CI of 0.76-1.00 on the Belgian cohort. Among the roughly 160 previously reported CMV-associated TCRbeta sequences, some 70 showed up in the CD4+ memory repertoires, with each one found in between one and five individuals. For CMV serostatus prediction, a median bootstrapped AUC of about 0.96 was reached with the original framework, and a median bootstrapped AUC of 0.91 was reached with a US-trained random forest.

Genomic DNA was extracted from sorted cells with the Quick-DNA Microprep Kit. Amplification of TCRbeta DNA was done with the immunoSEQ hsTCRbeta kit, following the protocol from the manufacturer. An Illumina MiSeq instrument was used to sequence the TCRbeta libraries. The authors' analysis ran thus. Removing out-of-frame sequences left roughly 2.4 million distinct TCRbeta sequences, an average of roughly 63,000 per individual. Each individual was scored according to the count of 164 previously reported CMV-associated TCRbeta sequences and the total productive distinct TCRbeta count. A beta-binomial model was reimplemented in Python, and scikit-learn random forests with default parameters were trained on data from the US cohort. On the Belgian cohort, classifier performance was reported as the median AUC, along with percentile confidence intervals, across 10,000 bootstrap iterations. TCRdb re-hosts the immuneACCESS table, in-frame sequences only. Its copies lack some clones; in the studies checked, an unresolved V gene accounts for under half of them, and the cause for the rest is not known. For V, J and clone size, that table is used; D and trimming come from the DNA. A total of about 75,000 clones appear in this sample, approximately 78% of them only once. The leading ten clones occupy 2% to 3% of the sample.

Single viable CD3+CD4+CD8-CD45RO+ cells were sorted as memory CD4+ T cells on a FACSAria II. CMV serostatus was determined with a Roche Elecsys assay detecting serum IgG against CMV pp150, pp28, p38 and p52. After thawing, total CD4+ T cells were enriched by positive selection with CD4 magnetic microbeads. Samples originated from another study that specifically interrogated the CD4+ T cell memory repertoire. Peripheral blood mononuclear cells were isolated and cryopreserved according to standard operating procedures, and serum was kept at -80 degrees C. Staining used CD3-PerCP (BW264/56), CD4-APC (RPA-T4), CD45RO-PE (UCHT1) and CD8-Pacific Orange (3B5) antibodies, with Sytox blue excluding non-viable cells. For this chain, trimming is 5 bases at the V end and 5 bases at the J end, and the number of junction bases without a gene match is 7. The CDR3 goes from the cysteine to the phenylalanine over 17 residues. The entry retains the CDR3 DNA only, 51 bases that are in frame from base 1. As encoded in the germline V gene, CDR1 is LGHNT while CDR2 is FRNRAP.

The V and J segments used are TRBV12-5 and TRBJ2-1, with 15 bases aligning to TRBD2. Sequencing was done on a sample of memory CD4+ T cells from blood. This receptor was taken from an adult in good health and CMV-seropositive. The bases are TGTGCTAGTGGTCCCCGGACTAGCGGGAGGGACAACAATGAGCAGTTCTTC. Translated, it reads CASGPRTSGRDNNEQFF.